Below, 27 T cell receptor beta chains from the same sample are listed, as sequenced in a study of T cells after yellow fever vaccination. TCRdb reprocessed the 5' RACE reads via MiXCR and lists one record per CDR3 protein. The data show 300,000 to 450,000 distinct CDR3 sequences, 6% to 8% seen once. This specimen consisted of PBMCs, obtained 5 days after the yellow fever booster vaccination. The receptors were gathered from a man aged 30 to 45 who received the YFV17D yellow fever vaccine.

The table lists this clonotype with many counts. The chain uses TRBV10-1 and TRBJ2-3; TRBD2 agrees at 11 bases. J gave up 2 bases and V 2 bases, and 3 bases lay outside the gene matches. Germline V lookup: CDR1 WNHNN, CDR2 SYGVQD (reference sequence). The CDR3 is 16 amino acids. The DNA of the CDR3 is TGCGCCAGCAGTGAGCTAGCGGGGGGAATCACAGATACGCAGTATTTT. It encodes CASSELAGGITDTQYF.

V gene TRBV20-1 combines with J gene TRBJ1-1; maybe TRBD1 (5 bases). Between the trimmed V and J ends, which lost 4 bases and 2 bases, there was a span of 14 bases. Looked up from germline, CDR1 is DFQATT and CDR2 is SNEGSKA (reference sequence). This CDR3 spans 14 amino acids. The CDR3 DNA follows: TGCAGTGCTAACGCCGGGACGATAAACACTGAAGCTTTCTTT. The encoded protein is CSANAGTINTEAFF.

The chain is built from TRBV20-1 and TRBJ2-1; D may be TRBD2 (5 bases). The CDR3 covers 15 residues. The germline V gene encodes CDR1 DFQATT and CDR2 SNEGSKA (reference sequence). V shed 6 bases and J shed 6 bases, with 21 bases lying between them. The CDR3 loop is CSAAPTTRVGNEQFF. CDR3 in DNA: TGCAGTGCCGCACCTACCACTAGAGTTGGCAATGAGCAGTTCTTC.

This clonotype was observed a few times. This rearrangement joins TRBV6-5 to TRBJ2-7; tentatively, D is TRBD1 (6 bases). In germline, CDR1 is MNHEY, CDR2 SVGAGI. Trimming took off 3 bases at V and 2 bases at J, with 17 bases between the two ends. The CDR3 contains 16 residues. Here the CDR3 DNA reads TGTGCCAGCAGTTATAGGGGGTCTAGCCAGCCCTACGAGCAGTACTTC. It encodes CASSYRGSSQPYEQYF.

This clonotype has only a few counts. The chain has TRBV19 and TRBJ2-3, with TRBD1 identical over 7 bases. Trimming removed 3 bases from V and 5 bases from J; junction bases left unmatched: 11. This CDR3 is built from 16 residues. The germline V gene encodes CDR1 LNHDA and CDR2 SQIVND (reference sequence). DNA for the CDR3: TGTGCCAGTAGTATTAGTCACAGGGGCTCCCAAGATACGCAGTATTTT. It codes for CASSISHRGSQDTQYF. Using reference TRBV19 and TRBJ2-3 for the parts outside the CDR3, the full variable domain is DGGITQSPKYLFRKEGQNVTLSCEQNLNHDAMYWYRQDPGQGLRLIYYSQIVNDFQKGDIAEGYSVSREKKESFPLTVTSAQKNPTAFYLCASSISHRGSQDTQYFGPGTRLTVL.

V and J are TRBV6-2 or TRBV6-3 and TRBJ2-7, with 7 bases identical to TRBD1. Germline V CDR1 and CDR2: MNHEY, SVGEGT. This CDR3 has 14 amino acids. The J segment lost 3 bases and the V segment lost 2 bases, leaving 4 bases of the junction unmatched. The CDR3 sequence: CASSYPGQNYEQYF. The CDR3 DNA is TGTGCCAGCAGTTACCCGGGACAGAACTACGAGCAGTACTTC.

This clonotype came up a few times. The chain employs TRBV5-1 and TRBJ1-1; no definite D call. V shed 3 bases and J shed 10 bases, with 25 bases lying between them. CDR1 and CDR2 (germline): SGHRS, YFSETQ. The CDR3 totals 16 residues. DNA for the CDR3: TGCGCCAGCAGCTCACGGGCTACCGCGAAGGTTGTTACAGCTTTCTTT. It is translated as CASSSRATAKVVTAFF. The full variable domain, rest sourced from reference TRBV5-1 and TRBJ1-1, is KAGVTQTPRYLIKTRGQQVTLSCSPISGHRSVSWYQQTPGQGLQFLFEYFSETQRNKGNFPGRFSGRQFSNSRSEMNVSTLELGDSALYLCASSSRATAKVVTAFFGQGTRLTVV.

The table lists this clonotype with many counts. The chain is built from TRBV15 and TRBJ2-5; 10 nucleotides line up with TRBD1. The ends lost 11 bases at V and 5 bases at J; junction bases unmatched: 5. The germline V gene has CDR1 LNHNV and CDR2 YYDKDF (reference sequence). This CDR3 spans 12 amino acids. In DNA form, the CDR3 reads TGTGCCTCAACGGGACAGGGGGAGACCCAGTACTTC. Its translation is CASTGQGETQYF.

In DNA, the CDR3 is TGTGCCAGCAGTCCCACCGGAGGGGACTACGAGCAGTACTTC. It yields the protein CASSPTGGDYEQYF. V gene TRBV4-2 combines with J gene TRBJ2-7; weak D call: TRBD2 (6 bases). This CDR3 is 14 amino acids long. V dropped 6 bases and J dropped 3 bases, with 15 bases sitting between them. The germline CDR1 and CDR2 sequences are LGHNA and YNFKEQ.

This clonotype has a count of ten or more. CDR3: CASSSLRAGELFF. CDR3 DNA: TGTGCCAGCAGTTCCCTTAGGGCCGGGGAGCTGTTTTTT. The genes are TRBV28 and TRBJ2-2; the D is unclear. Trimming pared 4 bases from V and 6 bases from J, leaving 9 bases between. Germline V gene sequence: CDR1 MDHEN, CDR2 SYDVKM. This CDR3 region has 13 residues. The full variable domain, completed using reference TRBV28 and TRBJ2-2, is DVKVTQSSRYLVKRTGEKVFLECVQDMDHENMFWYRQDPGLGLRLIYFSYDVKMKEKGDIPEGYSVSREKKERFSLILESASTNQTSMYLCASSSLRAGELFFGEGSRLTVL.

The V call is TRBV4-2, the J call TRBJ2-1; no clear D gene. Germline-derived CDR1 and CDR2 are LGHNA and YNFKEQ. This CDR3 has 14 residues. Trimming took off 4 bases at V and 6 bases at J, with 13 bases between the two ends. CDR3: CASSLRQATNEQFF. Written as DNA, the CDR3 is TGTGCCAGCAGCCTCCGTCAGGCGACCAATGAGCAGTTCTTC.

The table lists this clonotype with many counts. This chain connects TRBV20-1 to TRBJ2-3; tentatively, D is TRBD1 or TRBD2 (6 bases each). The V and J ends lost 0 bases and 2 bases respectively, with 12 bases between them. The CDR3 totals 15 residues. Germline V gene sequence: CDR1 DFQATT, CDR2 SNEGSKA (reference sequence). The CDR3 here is CSARDPGATTDTQYF. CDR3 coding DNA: TGCAGTGCTAGAGATCCGGGGGCGACCACAGATACGCAGTATTTT.

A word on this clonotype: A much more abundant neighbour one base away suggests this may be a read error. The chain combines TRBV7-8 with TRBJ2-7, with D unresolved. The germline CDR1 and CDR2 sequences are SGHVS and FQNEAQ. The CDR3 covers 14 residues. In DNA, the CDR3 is TGTGGCAGCAGCTTAAGGGTCGCGGATCCTGAGCAGTACTTC. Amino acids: CGSSLRVADPEQYF.

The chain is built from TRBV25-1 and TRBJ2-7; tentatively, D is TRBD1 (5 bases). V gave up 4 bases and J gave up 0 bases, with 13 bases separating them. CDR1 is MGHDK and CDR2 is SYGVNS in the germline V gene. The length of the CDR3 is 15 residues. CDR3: CASSGPRAVSYEQYF. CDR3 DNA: TGTGCCAGCAGTGGCCCCAGGGCCGTCTCCTACGAGCAGTACTTC.

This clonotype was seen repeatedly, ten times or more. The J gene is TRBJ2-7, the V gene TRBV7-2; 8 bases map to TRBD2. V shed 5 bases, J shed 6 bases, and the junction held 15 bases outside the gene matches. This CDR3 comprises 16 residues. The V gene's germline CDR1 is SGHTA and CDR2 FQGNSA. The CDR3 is CASSPGSGLAGAEQYF. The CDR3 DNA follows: TGTGCCAGCAGCCCAGGGTCGGGGCTAGCGGGCGCCGAGCAGTACTTC. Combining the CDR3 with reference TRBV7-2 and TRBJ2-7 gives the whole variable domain GAGVSQSPSNKVTEKGKDVELRCDPISGHTALYWYRQSLGQGLEFLIYFQGNSAPDKSGLPSDRFSAERTGGSVSTLTIQRTQQEDSAVYLCASSPGSGLAGAEQYFGPGTRLTVT.

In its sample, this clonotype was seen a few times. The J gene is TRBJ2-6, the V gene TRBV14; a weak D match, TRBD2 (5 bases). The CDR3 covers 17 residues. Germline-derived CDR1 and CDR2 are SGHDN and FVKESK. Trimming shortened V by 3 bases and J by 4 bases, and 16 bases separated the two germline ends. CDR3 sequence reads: CASSHGRAVSGANVLTF. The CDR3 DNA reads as TGTGCCAGCAGCCACGGGCGGGCGGTGTCAGGGGCCAACGTCCTGACTTTC.

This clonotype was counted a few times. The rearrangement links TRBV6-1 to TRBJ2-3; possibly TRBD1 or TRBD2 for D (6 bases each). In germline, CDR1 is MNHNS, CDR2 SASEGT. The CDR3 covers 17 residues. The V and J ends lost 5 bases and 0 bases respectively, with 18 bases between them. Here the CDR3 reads CASSQAPGGHSTDTQYF. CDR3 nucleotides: TGTGCCAGCAGTCAGGCCCCCGGGGGACATAGCACAGATACGCAGTATTTT.

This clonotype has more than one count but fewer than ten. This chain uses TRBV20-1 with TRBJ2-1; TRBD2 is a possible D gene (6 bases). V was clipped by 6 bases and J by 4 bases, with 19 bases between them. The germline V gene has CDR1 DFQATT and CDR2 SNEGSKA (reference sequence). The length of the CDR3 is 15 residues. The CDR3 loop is CSASPGDDLYNEQFF. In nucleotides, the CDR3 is TGCAGTGCCTCCCCGGGAGACGACCTTTACAATGAGCAGTTCTTC.

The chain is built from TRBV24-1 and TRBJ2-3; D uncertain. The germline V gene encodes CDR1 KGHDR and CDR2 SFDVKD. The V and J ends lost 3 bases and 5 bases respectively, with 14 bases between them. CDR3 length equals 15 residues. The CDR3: CATSDRAVLGDTQYF. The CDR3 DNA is TGTGCCACCAGTGATAGGGCCGTCCTCGGAGATACGCAGTATTTT.

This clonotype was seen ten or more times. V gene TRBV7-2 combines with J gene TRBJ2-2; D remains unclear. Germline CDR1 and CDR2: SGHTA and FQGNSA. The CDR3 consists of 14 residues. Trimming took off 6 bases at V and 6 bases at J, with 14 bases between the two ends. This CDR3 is CASRKTAASGELFF. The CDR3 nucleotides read TGTGCCAGCAGAAAAACTGCAGCCTCCGGGGAGCTGTTTTTT.

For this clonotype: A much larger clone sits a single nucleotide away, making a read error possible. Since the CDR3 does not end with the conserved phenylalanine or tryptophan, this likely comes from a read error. The CDR3 region has the DNA TGTGCCAGCAGTGAGGGAAGGGATACGCAGTATTTG. Encoded protein: CASSEGRDTQYL. The rearrangement links TRBV25-1 to TRBJ2-3; D unresolved. From germline, CDR1 is MGHDK and CDR2 SYGVNS. V shed 3 bases and J shed 6 bases, with 7 bases lying between them. The length of the CDR3 is 12 residues.

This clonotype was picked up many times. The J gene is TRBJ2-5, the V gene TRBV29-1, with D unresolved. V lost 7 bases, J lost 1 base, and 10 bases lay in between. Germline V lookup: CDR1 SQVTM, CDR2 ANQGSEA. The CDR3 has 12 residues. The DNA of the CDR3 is TGCAGCGCTATCTACCCCCAAGAGACCCAGTACTTC. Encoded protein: CSAIYPQETQYF.

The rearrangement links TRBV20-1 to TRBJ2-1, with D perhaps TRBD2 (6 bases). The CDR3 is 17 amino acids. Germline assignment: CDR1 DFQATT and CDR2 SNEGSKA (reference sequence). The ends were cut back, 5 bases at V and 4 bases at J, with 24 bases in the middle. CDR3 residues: CSAVNERGSGAYNEQFF. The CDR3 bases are TGCAGTGCTGTAAATGAACGGGGTAGCGGAGCATACAATGAGCAGTTCTTC.

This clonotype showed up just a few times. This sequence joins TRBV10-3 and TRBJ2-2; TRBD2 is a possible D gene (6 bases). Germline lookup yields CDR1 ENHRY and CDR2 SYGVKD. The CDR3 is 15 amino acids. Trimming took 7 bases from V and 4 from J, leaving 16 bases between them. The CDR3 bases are TGTGCCATCACTGACGGGGGTCGCGGCACCGGGGAGCTGTTTTTT. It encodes CAITDGGRGTGELFF.

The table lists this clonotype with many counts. CDR3 nucleotides: TGTGCCAGCAATTTAGCGGGAGCCCACGAGCAGTACTTC. Its translation is CASNLAGAHEQYF. The chain combines TRBV6-2 or TRBV6-3 with TRBJ2-7, with TRBD2 matching 9 bases. Germline CDR1 is MNHEY and CDR2 is SVGEGT. Losses at the gene ends were 7 bases for V and 5 bases for J; bases not matched to a gene: 6. CDR3 size: 13 residues.

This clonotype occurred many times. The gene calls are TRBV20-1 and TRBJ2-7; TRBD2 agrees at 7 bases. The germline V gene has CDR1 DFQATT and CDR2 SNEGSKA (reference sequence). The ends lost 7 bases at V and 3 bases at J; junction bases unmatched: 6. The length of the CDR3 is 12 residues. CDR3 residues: CSGRESNYEQYF. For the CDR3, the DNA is TGCAGTGGGCGGGAGAGCAACTACGAGCAGTACTTC.

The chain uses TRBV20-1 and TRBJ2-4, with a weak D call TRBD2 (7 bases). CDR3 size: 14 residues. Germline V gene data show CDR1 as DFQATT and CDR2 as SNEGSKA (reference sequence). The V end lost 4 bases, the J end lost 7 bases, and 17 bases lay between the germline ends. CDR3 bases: TGCAGTGCTACCGGGGGGCCCAAAAAGAACATTCAGTACTTC. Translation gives CSATGGPKKNIQYF.